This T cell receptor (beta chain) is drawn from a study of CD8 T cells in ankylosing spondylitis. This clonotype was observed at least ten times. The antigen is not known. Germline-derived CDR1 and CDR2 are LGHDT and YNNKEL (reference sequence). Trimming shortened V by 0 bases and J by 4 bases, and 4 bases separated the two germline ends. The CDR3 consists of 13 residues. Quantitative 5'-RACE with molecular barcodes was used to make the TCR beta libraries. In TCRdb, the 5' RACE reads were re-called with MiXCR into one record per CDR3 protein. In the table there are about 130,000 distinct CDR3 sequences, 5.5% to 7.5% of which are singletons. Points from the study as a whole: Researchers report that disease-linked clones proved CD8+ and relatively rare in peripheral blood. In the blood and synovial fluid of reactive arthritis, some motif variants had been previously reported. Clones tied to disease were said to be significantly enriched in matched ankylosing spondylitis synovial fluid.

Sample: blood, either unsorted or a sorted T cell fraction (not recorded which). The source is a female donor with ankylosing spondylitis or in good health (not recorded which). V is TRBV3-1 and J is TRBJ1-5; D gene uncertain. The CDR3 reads CASSQDRNQPQHF. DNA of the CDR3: TGTGCCAGCAGCCAAGACAGGAATCAGCCCCAGCATTTT.